This T cell receptor beta chain was recorded in a study of shared clonotypes between healthy human individuals (dated by TCRdb to about 2020). With respect to the entire study: The cohort included three men and two women between 18 and 49 years of age. For each donor, three plates each were used for CD4 naive and CD4 memory, two plates were used for CD8 naive, and one plate was used for CD8 memory. The study deeply sequenced blood TCR repertoires of about 5 healthy adults to estimate repertoire size and the extent of clonotype sharing between individuals. Different laboratories and diverse techniques were used to prepare libraries and sequence TCR repertoires, to increase sequencing depth and limit assay-specific biases. Per donor, leukapheresis produced somewhere between about 0.94 and 9.5 billion PBMCs. Results the study describes overall, beyond this receptor: Clonotypes shared by all four sorted-subset donors showed higher generation probabilities than non-shared clonotypes. Rarefaction of sorted-subset datasets indicated incomplete sequencing despite the large sequencing depth. The small number of donors limited the genetic and exposure-history diversity represented. Based on pairwise subsampling, the degree of clonotype sharing among donors was expected to be affected by sequencing depth. Sharing across a few donors was observed for roughly 5.4% of naive CD4, about 3.2% of naive CD8, over 2% of memory CD4, and around 0.44% of memory CD8 clonotypes. Sampling was restricted to blood, and TCR repertoires in tissue are likely to differ from TCR repertoires in blood. Naive subsets generally had larger estimated clonotype richness than memory subsets.

TCR CDR3 regions were amplified from genomic DNA by multiplex PCR using the deep immunoSEQ assay. Extracted genomic DNA from each cell subset was distributed evenly across all wells of several immunoSEQ 96-well plates, and each plate was treated as a replicate. For sorted subsets, each replicate PCR was loaded with 200 ng genomic DNA, equivalent to about 30,000 T cell genomes. Purified libraries were measured with a Qubit 3.0 fluorometer, size-checked on a Bioanalyzer 2100, and measured again with the KAPA Library Quantification kit. Every immunoSEQ 96-well plate was sequenced on a separate single-read 150-cycle Illumina NextSeq 550 flow cell. Per the original workflow: Because only junctional sequences without quality scores were contained in the immunoSEQ output, filtering matching that applied to full-length reads could not be performed. Sequences were annotated with PyIR, a Python wrapper for IgBLAST v1.9, using IMGT germline references to assign V/J genes and CDR3. Any read was removed if the V/J assignment was weak (E-value above 1e-6), the CDR3 was missing, or the read contained stop codons, out-of-frame junctions, or ambiguous translated residues. A V3J clonotype was defined by an identical inferred V gene, J gene, and CDR3 amino acid sequence. To compute the percentage overlap between repertoires, the number of shared unique clonotypes was divided by the size of the smaller repertoire. Repertoire richness was assessed with RTK rarefaction, the Chao1 estimator, and Recon v2.1 estimates of unobserved clonotypes. Generation probabilities for all TCRbeta clonotypes obtained by the gDNA method from a handful of donors were computed using OLGA. TCRdb provides this immuneACCESS table in a form limited to in-frame rearrangements. Some clones are lacking; in checked studies, under half of them reflect an unresolved V gene, and why the rest are absent is not known. D and trimming come from the DNA, and the V and J calls and clone size come from that table. The sample contains under 600,000 clones, 95% to 98% of them found a single time. The ten top clones hold 0.3% of the sample.

CD8 naive samples consisted of CD45RO-negative cells that were positively selected for CCR7, yielding a CD45RA+CCR7+ population without TemRA cells. The donors were healthy, HIV-negative adults who had no recently reported acute infections or vaccinations. All donors were Caucasian adults living in Nashville, Tennessee, USA. Blood was obtained by leukapheresis, after which PBMCs were separated by Ficoll-Histopaque density gradient centrifugation and cryopreserved in liquid nitrogen vapor phase. Analytical flow cytometry was used to check the purity and quantity of every magnetically sorted T cell population. Genomic DNA was isolated from every sorted fraction and measured by UV absorbance on a Nanodrop 2000c. Only one count was recorded for this clone. This clone's antigen is unknown. Per-base quality was not reported, and no clone a single base away is much larger than it. This TCR came from a man between 25 and 39 years old in good health. Input material: naive CD8+ T cells sorted from blood. What this sample's cell subset or site label stands for: CD45RA+CCR7+.

The DNA is TGTGCCAGCAGCGGCGGGGACAGGATGAACACTGAAGCTTTCTTT. Translated, this is CASSGGDRMNTEAFF. The chain employs TRBV9 and TRBJ1-1, with TRBD1 matching 8 junction bases. The CDR3 sequence holds 15 residues, the cysteine and phenylalanine included. Only the CDR3 portion is preserved as DNA: 45 bases, with reading frame beginning at the first base. From a lookup of the germline V gene, CDR1 and CDR2 are SGDLS and YYNGEE. Trimming takes 3 bases off V and 0 bases off J; junction bases not matched to a gene: 4.